The 21 T cell receptor beta chains below all came from one sample that was sequenced in a study of CD8 T cells in ankylosing spondylitis. TCRdb reprocessed the 5' RACE reads via MiXCR and lists one record per CDR3 protein. The table has a few hundred thousand distinct CDR3 sequences, roughly a tenth seen once. Material: blood, either unsorted or a sorted T cell fraction (not recorded which). All receptors come from a male donor with ankylosing spondylitis or in good health (not recorded which).

This clonotype has at least ten counts. Here the CDR3 DNA reads TGCGCCAGTTCATACGGGACAGGGACAAACACCATATATTTT. It specifies CASSYGTGTNTIYF. This rearrangement joins TRBV5-1 to TRBJ1-3; TRBD1 matches 9 bases. After removal of 8 bases from V and 6 bases from J, the junction contained 9 bases not matched to a gene. The germline gives CDR1 SGHRS, CDR2 YFSETQ. The CDR3 sequence is 14 residues long.

This clonotype was counted at least ten times. V gene TRBV20-1 combines with J gene TRBJ2-3, with D perhaps matching TRBD2 (6 bases). CDR1 is DFQATT, CDR2 SNEGSKA, per germline (reference sequence). Trimming left V 0 bases short and J 1 base short, with 11 bases between. CDR3 size: 15 residues. The CDR3, as DNA: TGCAGTGCTAGAGATACCCCGGGGGGCACAGATACGCAGTATTTT. Its protein product is CSARDTPGGTDTQYF.

This clonotype was recorded many times. This chain connects TRBV11-2 to TRBJ2-7; D gene ambiguous. Trimming cost V 1 base and J 5 bases, with 3 bases left between them. Germline-derived CDR1 and CDR2 are SGHAT and FQNNGV. The CDR3 covers 11 residues. The CDR3 DNA follows: TGTGCCAGCAGCTTAGTCGACGAGCAGTACTTC. Translated, it gives CASSLVDEQYF.

This clonotype came up many times. This sequence joins TRBV5-1 and TRBJ2-1; D may be TRBD1 (7 bases). CDR3 length equals 15 residues. Deletions cut 4 bases from V and 2 bases from J, with 13 bases between. CDR1 and CDR2 (germline): SGHRS, YFSETQ. The CDR3 coding sequence is TGCGCCAGCAGCGCGGGACAGAGTCCCTACAATGAGCAGTTCTTC. Its translation: CASSAGQSPYNEQFF.

This clonotype was counted only a few times. The rearrangement links TRBV5-1 to TRBJ2-1, with D perhaps TRBD2 (6 bases). The CDR3 runs 17 residues. V lost 2 bases to trimming and J lost 0 bases, with 15 bases between them. Germline values: CDR1 SGHRS, CDR2 YFSETQ. The CDR3 DNA reads TGCGCCAGCAGCTTCACTGGGGGGTCGAGCTCCTACAATGAGCAGTTCTTC. Its translation: CASSFTGGSSSYNEQFF.

This clonotype was detected many times. The rearrangement links TRBV20-1 to TRBJ2-7, with D uncertain. The CDR3 contains 12 residues. CDR1 and CDR2 (germline): DFQATT, SNEGSKA (reference sequence). Deletions cut 5 bases from V and 4 bases from J, with 12 bases between. CDR3 sequence reads: CSAVPASYEQYF. The CDR3 region has the DNA TGCAGTGCTGTCCCGGCGAGTTACGAGCAGTACTTC.

This clonotype was picked up a small number of times. The chain couples TRBV6-1 to TRBJ2-7; D perhaps matches TRBD1 (5 bases). The CDR3 extends over 13 amino acids. Germline CDR1 and CDR2: MNHNS and SASEGT. V was clipped by 6 bases and J by 2 bases, with 11 bases between them. CDR3 amino acids: CASSPQETYEQYF. DNA of the CDR3: TGTGCCAGCAGCCCACAGGAAACCTACGAGCAGTACTTC.

The chain recombines TRBV7-8 with TRBJ2-1, with D unclear. Germline V gene lookup returns CDR1 SGHVS and CDR2 FQNEAQ. V was cut by 5 bases and J by 3 bases, with 17 bases left in between. There are 16 residues in the CDR3. The CDR3 nucleotides read TGTGCCAGCAGCCTAACGGAGCTAGATAACTACAATGAGCAGTTCTTC. It codes for CASSLTELDNYNEQFF.

This clonotype was found many times. This rearrangement joins TRBV6-5 to TRBJ2-7; 12 bases map to TRBD2. V shed 7 bases, J shed 1 base, and the junction held 5 bases outside the gene matches. This CDR3 spans 15 amino acids. Looked up from germline, CDR1 is MNHEY and CDR2 is SVGAGI. CDR3 residues: CASIKTSGGSYEQYF. The CDR3 DNA is TGTGCCAGCATTAAGACTAGCGGGGGTTCCTACGAGCAGTACTTC.

This clonotype was counted between two and nine times. The chain joins TRBV18 to TRBJ1-3; D uncertain. Germline lookup yields CDR1 KGHSH and CDR2 LQKENI. The V end was cut by 3 bases, the J end by 0 bases, with 12 bases between. This CDR3 has 16 amino acids. CDR3 in DNA: TGTGCCAGCTCACCCTCGACACGGGCCTCTGGAAACACCATATATTTT. Protein sequence: CASSPSTRASGNTIYF.

This clonotype occurred many times. The chain links TRBV5-4 to TRBJ2-5, with 10 bases aligning to TRBD2. With V trimmed by 5 bases and J by 3 bases, 10 bases remained unmatched. There are 16 residues in the CDR3. Germline assignment: CDR1 SGHNT and CDR2 YYREEE (reference sequence). The CDR3, as DNA: TGTGCCAGCAGAGAACAAAGCGGGGGGGTAAAAGAGACCCAGTACTTC. This codes for CASREQSGGVKETQYF. The complete variable domain, with remaining parts taken from reference TRBV5-4 and TRBJ2-5, reads ETGVTQSPTHLIKTRGQQVTLRCSSQSGHNTVSWYQQALGQGPQFIFQYYREEENGRGNFPPRFSGLQFPNYSSELNVNALELDDSALYLCASREQSGGVKETQYFGPGTRLLVL.

This clonotype has a count of ten or more. V usage is TRBV20-1 and J usage is TRBJ2-3; TRBD2 aligns across 8 bases. Per the germline V gene, CDR1 is DFQATT and CDR2 is SNEGSKA (reference sequence). V lost 0 bases, J lost 4 bases, and 6 bases stayed unmatched. This CDR3 contains 15 residues. CDR3 residues: CSARDWRGASDTQYF. In DNA form, the CDR3 reads TGCAGTGCTAGAGATTGGCGGGGGGCTTCAGATACGCAGTATTTT.

This clonotype was observed many times. The CDR3 region is CASSLARRFTYNEQFF. The CDR3 DNA follows: TGTGCCAGCAGTTTAGCGAGGCGGTTCACCTACAATGAGCAGTTCTTC. V gene TRBV12-3 or TRBV12-4 combines with J gene TRBJ2-1; D is unresolved. The CDR3 is made up of 16 amino acids. V shed 0 bases and J shed 2 bases, with 11 bases lying between them.

This clonotype has a count of ten or more. The CDR3 DNA reads TGTGCCAGCAGTCTGGGGGCGCGGGAGCAGTACTTC. Amino acids: CASSLGAREQYF. This chain uses TRBV25-1 with TRBJ2-7, with D possibly TRBD1 on 6 matching bases. The CDR3 is made up of 12 amino acids. Per germline, CDR1 MGHDK and CDR2 SYGVNS. V shed 5 bases and J shed 7 bases, with 12 bases lying between them.

Ten or more counts support this clonotype. The J gene is TRBJ2-1, the V gene TRBV6-2 or TRBV6-3, with TRBD2 matching over 11 bases. The V and J ends lost 4 bases and 5 bases, in that order; junction bases with no gene match: 1. Germline V lookup: CDR1 MNHEY, CDR2 SVGEGT. The CDR3 covers 14 residues. This CDR3 reads CASSLAGGNNEQFF. Here the CDR3 DNA reads TGTGCCAGCAGTTTAGCGGGGGGGAACAATGAGCAGTTCTTC.

This clonotype came up many times. V and J are TRBV5-1 and TRBJ1-6; D is ambiguous. The V end was cut by 4 bases, the J end by 8 bases, with 16 bases between. The CDR3 totals 15 residues. Germline V gene lookup returns CDR1 SGHRS and CDR2 YFSETQ. This CDR3 reads CASSPWFAEDSPLHF. As DNA, the CDR3 is TGCGCCAGCAGCCCATGGTTCGCAGAGGATTCACCCCTCCACTTT.

Many counts were recorded for this clonotype. This rearrangement joins TRBV7-2 to TRBJ2-6; D call uncertain. This CDR3 contains 16 residues. V lost 1 base, J lost 0 bases, and 7 bases lay in between. Germline CDR1 reads SGHTA; CDR2 reads FQGNSA. CDR3 DNA: TGTGCCAGCAGCTTAGGCCCCTCCTCTGGGGCCAACGTCCTGACTTTC. Protein product: CASSLGPSSGANVLTF.

This clonotype was counted ten times or more. At one of its ends the junction is not consistent with the germline gene, which may arise from a read error. The J gene is TRBJ2-1, the V gene TRBV24-1, with D perhaps matching TRBD1 (5 bases). The CDR3 has 11 residues. The germline V gene encodes CDR1 KGHDR and CDR2 SFDVKD. DNA for the CDR3: TGTGCCACCAGTGATTCTGAGGACATCCGCTTC. This encodes CATSDSEDIRF.

The sample holds a few counts of this clonotype. V is TRBV19 and J is TRBJ1-4; 7 bases agree with TRBD1. The CDR3 is 14 amino acids. Germline CDR1 and CDR2: LNHDA and SQIVND (reference sequence). The J segment lost 5 bases and the V segment lost 4 bases, leaving 4 bases of the junction unmatched. The DNA of the CDR3 is TGTGCCAGTAGTACGGGACAGCTGAATGAAAAACTGTTTTTT. Protein: CASSTGQLNEKLFF.

This clonotype was detected many times. The DNA for the CDR3 is TGTGCCAGCAGCTTAACTCTAGCGGGGGGGTCATACAATGAGCAGTTCTTC. It translates to CASSLTLAGGSYNEQFF. The rearrangement joins TRBV11-2 to TRBJ2-1, with 12 bases lining up with TRBD2. Germline CDR1 reads SGHAT; CDR2 reads FQNNGV. CDR3 length: 17 residues. The J segment lost 4 bases and the V segment lost 2 bases, leaving 6 bases of the junction unmatched.

The rearrangement links TRBV5-1 to TRBJ2-6; 7 nucleotides match TRBD1. The CDR3 spans 17 residues. Germline V gives CDR1 SGHRS, CDR2 YFSETQ. V was pared by 3 bases and J by 0 bases, with 6 bases of the junction left unmatched. The DNA of the CDR3 is TGCGCCAGCAGCTCGGGACAGCTTTACTCTGGGGCCAACGTCCTGACTTTC. This sequence encodes CASSSGQLYSGANVLTF.